The clone carrying this TCR beta chain has just one count. What it recognizes is unknown. This CDR3 has 14 amino acids. Between the trimmed V and J ends, which lost 3 bases and 1 base, there was a span of 7 bases. Per germline, CDR1 LNHDA and CDR2 SQIVND (reference sequence). Generated by immunoSEQ multiplex PCR, the TCRdb table keeps only in-frame clones and is missing some. Among more than 65,000 clones listed, about 81% were seen once. The data are from a study of OX40 agonist ivuxolimab in advanced cancers. Study findings and constraints: The work left the antigen specificity of expanded peripheral T cells undetermined.

The chain couples TRBV19 to TRBJ2-1; perhaps TRBD1 as D (5 bases). The input for sequencing was CD4+ or CD8+ T cells sorted from blood, taken in a trial of the OX40 agonist ivuxolimab. The sequence came from an adult with an advanced solid tumor such as melanoma, head and neck, liver or kidney cancer. The CDR3 loop reads CASSIGASYNEQFF. DNA for the CDR3: TGTGCCAGTAGTATTGGGGCTTCCTACAATGAGCAGTTCTTC.